This T cell receptor (beta chain) comes out of a study of early T cells in non-severe SARS-CoV-2 infection. In the study overall: From unsorted whole blood, bulk RNA was sequenced, and the chains remained unpaired.

Overall study results and limits: Private and CD4 specificities were missed by VDJdb matching, which favored anti-spike CD8 responses.

Trimming removed 6 bases at V and 9 bases at J, with 9 bases between. Germline-derived CDR1 and CDR2 are LGHDT and YNNKEL (reference sequence). The CDR3 is made up of 12 amino acids. Worth noting for this clonotype: The antigen remains unidentified.

As part of library construction, unique molecular identifiers were attached to individual cDNA molecules. Using its own MiXCR run on the 5' RACE reads, TCRdb lists one record per CDR3 protein. The data contain 70,000 or so distinct CDR3 sequences, more than 9% of them seen just once; the ten biggest clones take up approximately 1.6%. The origin of this receptor is an adult who was a healthcare worker with PCR-confirmed SARS-CoV-2 infection or an uninfected control (not recorded which). Sequencing was done on a sample of whole blood. V gene TRBV3-1 combines with J gene TRBJ1-6, with D uncertain. The CDR3 DNA is TGTGCCAGCAGAATGGAGGGTTCACCCCTCCACTTT. Amino acids: CASRMEGSPLHF.